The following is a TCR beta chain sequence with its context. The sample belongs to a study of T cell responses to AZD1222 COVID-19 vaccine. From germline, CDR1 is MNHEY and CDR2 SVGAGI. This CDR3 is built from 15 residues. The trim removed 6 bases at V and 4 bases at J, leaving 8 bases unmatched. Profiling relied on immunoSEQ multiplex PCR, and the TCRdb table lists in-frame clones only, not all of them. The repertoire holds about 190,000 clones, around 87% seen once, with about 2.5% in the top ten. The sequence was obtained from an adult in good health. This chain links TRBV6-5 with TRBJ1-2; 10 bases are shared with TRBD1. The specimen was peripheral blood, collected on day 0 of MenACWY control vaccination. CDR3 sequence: CASRKTGGSLYGYTF. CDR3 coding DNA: TGTGCCAGCAGGAAGACAGGGGGCTCCCTCTATGGCTACACCTTC.